The rows below give T cell receptor beta chains drawn from one sample of a study of T cell responses to AZD1222 COVID-19 vaccine. The repertoire was sequenced with immunoSEQ multiplex PCR; TCRdb's copy has only in-frame clones and lacks some. Of fewer than 130,000 clones detected, more than 90% appear once; the ten largest clones hold about 1.2%. Sequencing used peripheral blood, obtained on day 0 of AZD1222 vaccination. These receptors all come from an adult in good health. Each CDR3 is given with its conserved first and last residue.

V,length,CDR3
TRBV29-1,13,CSVEQDRVYGYTF
TRBV25-1,14,CASSVGGSSYEQYF
TRBV4-3,14,CASSPILGGGEAFF
TRBV7-3,14,CASSTGTAQETQYF
TRBV5-6,15,CASSSTWELYNEQFF
TRBV5-6,16,CASSLALTYMNTEAFF
TRBV7-9,12,CASSLHNQPQHF
TRBV5-1,16,CASSLGGTSGNNEQFF
TRBV24-1,14,CATSDLDEETEAFF
TRBV3-1/TRBV3-2,13,CASSQPGGIEQFF
TRBV12-3/TRBV12-4,13,CASSYAGGTEAFF
TRBV9,16,CASSVGGLAATDTQYF
TRBV7-8,17,CASSLLGLAGEGETQYF
TRBV9,16,CASSVTQDIYNSPLHF
TRBV16,12,CASSQSFGEQFF
TRBV6-2/TRBV6-3,12,CASSRDHYGYTF
TRBV28,14,CASSLPLGNQPQHF
TRBV10-3,16,CAISVGRGAGTDTQYF
TRBV18,16,CASSPFEGSYNSPLHF
TRBV5-1,14,CASSPGQGNQPQHF
TRBV2,12,CASSFGSYEQYF
TRBV6-1,17,CASSGAYTGTLGEKLFF
TRBV12-3/TRBV12-4,12,CASRRRGYGYTF
TRBV7-8,17,CASSPHRVEAMNTEAFF
TRBV12-3/TRBV12-4,12,CASRPLGNTIYF
TRBV27,16,CASRAGTSGRTGEQYF
TRBV12-3/TRBV12-4,12,CASSFELYGYTF
TRBV10-3,14,CAISEDRVNQPQHF
TRBV6-6,12,CASSYLSNTIYF
TRBV29-1,10,CSVRFNEQFF
TRBV4-1,14,CASSRESPGAEQFF
TRBV4-1,17,CASSQVAGGQRNQPQHF
TRBV7-9,18,CASSLAPLSGEGDDEQFF
TRBV7-2,14,CASSLAGSAEKLFF
TRBV30,11,CAWGEDEKLFF
TRBV25-1,16,CASSPSEREGADTQYF
TRBV5-5,18,CASSLGVFGQGSGNTIYF
TRBV4-1,12,CASSQSGPGYTF
TRBV6-5,13,CASLPILNTEAFF
TRBV11-3,14,CASSPGLAYNEQFF